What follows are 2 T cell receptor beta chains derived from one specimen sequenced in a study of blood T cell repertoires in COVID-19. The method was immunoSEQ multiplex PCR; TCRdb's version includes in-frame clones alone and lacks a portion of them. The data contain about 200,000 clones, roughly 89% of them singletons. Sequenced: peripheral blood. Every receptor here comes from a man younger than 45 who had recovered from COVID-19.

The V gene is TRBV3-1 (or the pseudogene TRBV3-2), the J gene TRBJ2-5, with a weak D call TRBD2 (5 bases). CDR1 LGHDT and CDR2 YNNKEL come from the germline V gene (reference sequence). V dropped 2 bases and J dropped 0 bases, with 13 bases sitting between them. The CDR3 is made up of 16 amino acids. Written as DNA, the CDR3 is TGTGCCAGCAGCCAATCTCACAACGGGGACCAAGAGACCCAGTACTTC. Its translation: CASSQSHNGDQETQYF.

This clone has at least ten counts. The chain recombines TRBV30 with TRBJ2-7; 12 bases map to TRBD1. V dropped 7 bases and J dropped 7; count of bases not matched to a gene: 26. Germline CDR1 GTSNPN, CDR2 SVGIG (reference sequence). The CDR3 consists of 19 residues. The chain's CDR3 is CAFSSLRDRGHTKTWEQYF. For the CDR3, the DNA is TGTGCCTTCTCCTCCCTCCGGGACAGGGGGCATACCAAGACGTGGGAGCAGTACTTC. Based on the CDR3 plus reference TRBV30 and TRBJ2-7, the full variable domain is SQTIHQWPATLVQPVGSPLSLECTVEGTSNPNLYWYRQAAGRGLQLLFYSVGIGQISSEVPQNLSASRPQDRQFILSSKKLLLSDSGFYLCAFSSLRDRGHTKTWEQYFGPGTRLTVT.